This TCR beta chain was obtained from a study of blood T cell repertoires in COVID-19. Whole-study context: COVID-19 samples, acute and convalescent, were from the United States, Italy and Spain. The analysed material was cDNA or gDNA that came from T cells, B-cell-depleted T cells, or PBMCs.

One Seattle source followed patients from active infection through their disease course. Germline V CDR1 and CDR2: SGHTA, FQGNSA. There are 15 residues in the CDR3. Trimming at V came to 0 bases and at J to 8 bases, leaving 6 bases not matched to a gene. In the original processing: Counts of nucleated cells, estimated from reference gene primer amplification, were obtained. The data were produced by immunoSEQ multiplex PCR, yet TCRdb's version contains in-frame clones alone and is incomplete. D and trimming come from the DNA, and the V and J calls and clone size come from that table. The sample lists about 250,000 clones, roughly 84% occurring once.

The material sequenced was peripheral blood. The chain couples TRBV7-2 to TRBJ2-1; 8 bases fit TRBD2. This receptor was identified in a person in their 70s with COVID-19, enrolled during active disease. The DNA for the CDR3 is TGTGCCAGCAGCTTAGCCGGGACTAGTCCGTATGAGCAGTTCTTC. This gives the protein CASSLAGTSPYEQFF.